The subject of this entry is one TCR beta chain. The CDR3 has 13 residues. The V gene's germline CDR1 is MDHEN and CDR2 SYDVKM. The germline V and J ends were trimmed by 6 bases and 0 bases, with 8 bases remaining between them. The record originates from a study of T cell clones after liver transplantation. In the study overall: HCV positivity affected three of eight recipients; the rest lacked autoimmune or viral indications.

Repertoires were generated with immunoSEQ multiplex PCR, while TCRdb's copy carries only in-frame clones and drops some. The sample includes about 68,000 clones, 92% of them seen just once. This specimen was CD4+ T cells from blood, taken approximately 26 months after liver transplant. This rearrangement joins TRBV28 to TRBJ1-1; D remains unclear. This TCR was recovered from a human patient who received a liver transplant. The graft donor may have contributed some T cells. CDR3 in amino acids: CASRSTVNTEAFF. For the CDR3, the DNA is TGTGCCAGCAGGTCCACGGTGAACACTGAAGCTTTCTTT.